These 4 T cell receptor beta chains originate from one sample sequenced in a study of T-cell reconstitution after alpha-beta-depleted transplantation in children. The authors prepared the TCRbeta library with unique molecular identifiers. MiXCR was run by TCRdb on the PCR reads, yielding one entry per CDR3 protein. Of some 590,000 distinct CDR3 sequences detected, roughly a tenth appear once; the ten largest clones hold about 4%. Sequencing used PBMCs from the stem cell graft donor, obtained from the stem cell graft. The receptors shown here come from a human donor who donated a stem cell graft to a child with acute myeloid leukemia.

This clonotype has at least ten counts. This chain uses TRBV20-1 with TRBJ1-2; no clear D. Germline V gene lookup returns CDR1 DFQATT and CDR2 SNEGSKA (reference sequence). Trimming took 1 base from V and 2 from J, leaving 8 bases between them. The length of the CDR3 is 13 residues. The CDR3 region is CSARGMGNYGYTF. DNA of the CDR3: TGCAGTGCTAGAGGGATGGGGAACTATGGCTACACCTTC.

This clonotype came up a few times. The chain joins TRBV4-3 to TRBJ2-7; 8 bases match TRBD2. Per the germline V gene, CDR1 is LGHNA and CDR2 is YSLEER. The J segment lost 2 bases and the V segment lost 0 bases, leaving 6 bases of the junction unmatched. The CDR3 has 16 residues. CDR3: CASSQDGGGPPYEQYF. The CDR3 DNA is TGCGCCAGCAGCCAAGACGGGGGGGGCCCCCCCTACGAGCAGTACTTC.

The genes are TRBV20-1 and TRBJ1-5; 10 bases are shared with TRBD1. The CDR3 length is 17 residues. The ends lost 3 bases at V and 2 bases at J; junction bases unmatched: 10. Germline CDR1 and CDR2: DFQATT and SNEGSKA (reference sequence). The CDR3 reads CSASSNPGQGRNQPQHF. The CDR3 nucleotides are TGCAGTGCTAGTTCCAATCCGGGACAGGGGCGCAATCAGCCCCAGCATTTT.

V usage is TRBV9 and J usage is TRBJ2-1; the D gene could be TRBD1 or TRBD2 (5 bases each). CDR3 length: 11 residues. Germline V gives CDR1 SGDLS, CDR2 YYNGEE. The V and J ends lost 3 bases and 13 bases respectively, with 11 bases between them. In DNA, the CDR3 is TGTGCCAGCAGCGACCGGGACGCCCAGTTCTTC. It codes for CASSDRDAQFF.